This passage covers 32 T cell receptor beta chains from one sample sequenced in a study of CD8 T cells in ankylosing spondylitis. MiXCR, applied by TCRdb to the 5' RACE reads, yields one record per CDR3 protein. The sample gives about 340,000 distinct CDR3 sequences, over 12% of which show up once; 1.1% is in the top ten. Material for sequencing was blood, either unsorted or a sorted T cell fraction (not recorded which). All receptors come from a male donor with ankylosing spondylitis or in good health (not recorded which).

The table lists this clonotype with a few counts. This sequence joins TRBV7-2 and TRBJ2-7; a weak D match, TRBD1 (6 bases). Germline values: CDR1 SGHTA, CDR2 FQGNSA. Trimming removed 2 bases from V and 5 bases from J, with 10 bases in between. The CDR3 extends over 13 amino acids. CDR3 nucleotide sequence: TGTGCCAGCAGCTTACAGGACAGCAACGAGCAGTACTTC. Protein sequence: CASSLQDSNEQYF.

The table lists this clonotype with many counts. The genes are TRBV5-1 and TRBJ1-1; D might be TRBD1 (6 bases). The CDR3 covers 14 residues. CDR1 is SGHRS and CDR2 is YFSETQ in the germline V gene. The ends were cut back, 3 bases at V and 2 bases at J, with 11 bases in the middle. The chain's CDR3 is CASSSAGANTEAFF. CDR3 coding DNA: TGCGCCAGCAGCTCGGCAGGGGCTAACACTGAAGCTTTCTTT.

V is TRBV12-3 or TRBV12-4 and J is TRBJ2-5; D is undetermined. This CDR3 has 15 residues. V lost 0 bases and J lost 0, with 8 bases in between. DNA for the CDR3: TGTGCCAGCAGTTTAGCGCTCGGGCACCAAGAGACCCAGTACTTC. Translating it yields CASSLALGHQETQYF.

The chain links TRBV20-1 to TRBJ2-3; D is perhaps TRBD2 (5 bases). CDR1 and CDR2 (germline): DFQATT, SNEGSKA (reference sequence). V gave up 5 bases and J gave up 6 bases, with 18 bases separating them. The CDR3 contains 14 residues. CDR3 loop: CSARALAPGDTQYF. CDR3 nucleotides: TGCAGTGCTCGTGCCCTAGCTCCGGGGGATACGCAGTATTTT.

This clonotype has ten or more counts. V and J are TRBV5-1 and TRBJ1-5; TRBD1 agrees at 8 bases. From germline, CDR1 is SGHRS and CDR2 YFSETQ. This CDR3 has 15 residues. V was clipped by 4 bases and J by 0 bases; unmatched bases: 3. CDR3 region: CASSQTGGSNQPQHF. The CDR3 DNA is TGCGCCAGCAGCCAAACAGGGGGTAGCAATCAGCCCCAGCATTTT.

V usage is TRBV7-9 and J usage is TRBJ2-2; D remains unclear. The V end was cut by 2 bases, the J end by 4 bases, with 11 bases between. This CDR3 is 15 amino acids long. From germline, CDR1 is SEHNR and CDR2 FQNEAQ (reference sequence). The CDR3 DNA follows: TGTGCCAGCAGCTTAAGTAACAGTATCACCGGGGAGCTGTTTTTT. This gives the protein CASSLSNSITGELFF.

The chain recombines TRBV7-2 with TRBJ2-3, with 10 bases fitting TRBD2. Trimming took 9 bases from V and 3 from J; bases not matched to a gene: 9. CDR1 and CDR2 from the germline V gene are SGHTA and FQGNSA. The CDR3 has 15 amino acids. For the CDR3, the DNA is TGTGCCAGTCCTAGCGGGAGTAGTTTGACAGATACGCAGTATTTT. Encoded protein: CASPSGSSLTDTQYF.

In its sample, this clonotype was seen a few times. The chain carries TRBV4-2 and TRBJ2-3, with 14 bases lining up with TRBD2. The CDR3 length is 16 residues. V lost 1 base to trimming and J lost 3 bases; unmatched junction nucleotides: 0. Germline CDR1 LGHNA, CDR2 YNFKEQ. The CDR3 nucleotides read TGTGCCAGCAGCCAAGGGACTAGCGGGAGGACAGATACGCAGTATTTT. Its translation: CASSQGTSGRTDTQYF.

This clonotype turned up a few times. The rearrangement joins TRBV10-3 to TRBJ2-7, with D possibly matching TRBD2 (6 bases). The CDR3 runs to 13 residues. The ends were cut back, 6 bases at V and 1 base at J, with 10 bases in the middle. CDR1 and CDR2 (germline): ENHRY, SYGVKD. The CDR3 protein is CAIRLAHSYEQYF. Here the CDR3 DNA reads TGTGCCATCAGGCTAGCGCATTCCTACGAGCAGTACTTC.

This chain links TRBV15 with TRBJ2-2; D gene ambiguous. Trimming removed 0 bases at V and 4 bases at J, with 9 bases between. Germline CDR1 and CDR2: LNHNV and YYDKDF (reference sequence). This CDR3 is built from 15 residues. The CDR3 nucleotides read TGTGCCACCAGCAGAGATCTGGCAGGCACCGGGGAGCTGTTTTTT. It translates to CATSRDLAGTGELFF. Full variable domain (remainder filled in from reference TRBV15 and TRBJ2-2): DAMVIQNPRYQVTQFGKPVTLSCSQTLNHNVMYWYQQKSSQAPKLLFHYYDKDFNNEADTPDNFQSRRPNTSFCFLDIRSPGLGDTAMYLCATSRDLAGTGELFFGEGSRLTVL.

The chain uses TRBV6-1 and TRBJ1-2; D perhaps matches TRBD1 (6 bases). Trimming took off 6 bases at V and 8 bases at J, with 16 bases between the two ends. Germline CDR1 MNHNS, CDR2 SASEGT. The CDR3 length is 13 residues. The CDR3 DNA reads as TGTGCCAGCAGCCGGGGGGCAGGGAGCGGCTACACCTTC. Amino acids: CASSRGAGSGYTF.

The chain is built from TRBV2 and TRBJ2-7; weak D call: TRBD1 (6 bases). The germline V gene has CDR1 SNHLY and CDR2 FYNNEI. CDR3 size: 12 residues. With 4 bases removed from V and 4 bases from J, the gap between germline ends came to 8 bases. This CDR3 reads CASSVGQYEQYF. The CDR3 coding sequence is TGTGCCAGCAGTGTCGGACAGTACGAGCAGTACTTC.

This clonotype was observed a few times. The CDR3, as DNA: TGTGCCACCAGCAGAGCCTTAGGGGGGTCAGCAAACACCATATATTTT. Protein: CATSRALGGSANTIYF. The rearrangement joins TRBV15 to TRBJ1-3, with D tentatively TRBD1 (6 bases). Germline CDR1 is LNHNV and CDR2 is YYDKDF (reference sequence). Trimming removed 1 base from V and 6 bases from J, with 16 bases in between. This CDR3 comprises 16 residues.

The CDR3 protein is CASSLRGQGIRDYNEQFF. The CDR3 region has the DNA TGCGCCAGCAGCTTGCGAGGTCAGGGGATTCGGGACTACAATGAGCAGTTCTTC. The V call is TRBV5-1, the J call TRBJ2-1, with TRBD1 as a possible D gene (6 bases). Trimming took off 1 base at V and 3 bases at J, with 20 bases between the two ends. The length of the CDR3 is 18 residues. In germline, CDR1 is SGHRS, CDR2 YFSETQ.

The gene calls are TRBV5-1 and TRBJ2-3; TRBD1 is a possible D gene (5 bases). V was cut by 3 bases and J by 2 bases, with 13 bases left in between. The length of the CDR3 is 15 residues. The germline V gene has CDR1 SGHRS and CDR2 YFSETQ. CDR3 nucleotide sequence: TGCGCCAGCAGCTCAATTACAGGCTCCACAGATACGCAGTATTTT. Protein: CASSSITGSTDTQYF.

The chain employs TRBV9 and TRBJ2-2, with TRBD1 as a possible D gene (6 bases). Trimming stripped 0 bases from V and 1 base from J, with 10 bases between. CDR3 length equals 16 residues. The germline CDR1 and CDR2 sequences are SGDLS and YYNGEE. The CDR3 sequence is CASSVDGGKNTGELFF. The CDR3 nucleotides read TGTGCCAGCAGCGTAGATGGGGGCAAGAACACCGGGGAGCTGTTTTTT.

This clonotype was counted a few times. The chain recombines TRBV12-3 or TRBV12-4 with TRBJ2-7; 9 bases are shared with TRBD2. V gave up 3 bases and J gave up 2 bases; unmatched junction bases: 5. The CDR3 extends over 15 amino acids. In DNA, the CDR3 is TGTGCCAGCAGTTTGAGACTAGCGGAAACCTACGAGCAGTACTTC. Amino acid sequence: CASSLRLAETYEQYF.

CDR3 DNA sequence: TGTGCCAGCAGCTTAGCGCAAGGGGACAGAGCCTATGGCTACACCTTC. Encoded protein: CASSLAQGDRAYGYTF. The V call is TRBV7-2, the J call TRBJ1-2; the match to TRBD1 covers 7 bases. Per germline, CDR1 SGHTA and CDR2 FQGNSA. This CDR3 has 16 residues. V dropped 0 bases and J dropped 4; count of bases not matched to a gene: 8.

The rearrangement links TRBV6-1 to TRBJ2-2; D gene ambiguous. CDR1 MNHNS and CDR2 SASEGT come from the germline V gene. The ends were cut back, 2 bases at V and 0 bases at J, with 7 bases in the middle. This CDR3 has 15 amino acids. The CDR3 DNA sequence: TGTGCCAGCAGTGAAAGAGCGACGAACACCGGGGAGCTGTTTTTT. Translation gives CASSERATNTGELFF.

CDR3 nucleotides: TGTGCCAGCAGCTCCTCGACAGGATTCAGCAATCAGCCCCAGCATTTT. Translating gives CASSSSTGFSNQPQHF. The rearrangement joins TRBV7-8 to TRBJ1-5; D possibly corresponds to TRBD1 (6 bases). Trimming removed 4 bases at V and 1 base at J, with 14 bases between. Germline CDR1 and CDR2: SGHVS and FQNEAQ. CDR3 length: 16 residues.

The chain employs TRBV10-3 and TRBJ1-2, with D possibly matching TRBD1 (6 bases). The CDR3 consists of 12 residues. Germline CDR1 reads ENHRY; CDR2 reads SYGVKD. V shed 9 bases and J shed 2 bases, with 10 bases lying between them. DNA for the CDR3: TGTGCCATGGCCGGGACAAACTATGGCTACACCTTC. Its protein product is CAMAGTNYGYTF.

V gene TRBV27 combines with J gene TRBJ2-7; D is possibly TRBD1 (6 bases). The CDR3 contains 14 residues. Trimming cost V 5 bases and J 2 bases, with 13 bases left between them. From germline, CDR1 is MNHEY and CDR2 SMNVEV (reference sequence). CDR3 nucleotide sequence: TGTGCCAGCAGTCCGTGGGACAAGACCTACGAGCAGTACTTC. Its protein product is CASSPWDKTYEQYF.

The chain joins TRBV6-1 to TRBJ1-3; D gene unclear. V shed 6 bases and J shed 3 bases, with 9 bases lying between them. Germline CDR1 MNHNS, CDR2 SASEGT. CDR3 length: 13 residues. The CDR3 sequence is CASRNTVGNTIYF. The CDR3 coding sequence is TGTGCCAGCAGAAACACGGTTGGAAACACCATATATTTT.

This clonotype was seen a few times. The chain has TRBV7-2 and TRBJ1-1; D is perhaps TRBD1 (6 bases). V was pared by 2 bases and J by 1 base, with 11 bases between. This CDR3 region has 15 residues. Germline V CDR1 and CDR2: SGHTA, FQGNSA. The CDR3 here is CASSLRGARNTEAFF. The CDR3 nucleotides read TGTGCCAGCAGCTTAAGGGGGGCCCGGAACACTGAAGCTTTCTTT.

This sequence joins TRBV2 and TRBJ2-2; 8 bases align to TRBD2. Losses at the gene ends were 6 bases for V and 4 bases for J; bases not matched to a gene: 10. The CDR3 length is 16 residues. The germline gives CDR1 SNHLY, CDR2 FYNNEI. The CDR3 loop reads CASRGPRLAGTGELFF. CDR3 bases: TGTGCCAGCAGGGGGCCCAGGCTAGCGGGCACCGGGGAGCTGTTTTTT.

This chain uses TRBV20-1 with TRBJ1-5, with D perhaps TRBD1 (6 bases). This CDR3 is 13 amino acids long. Germline V gene lookup returns CDR1 DFQATT and CDR2 SNEGSKA (reference sequence). Deletions cut 4 bases from V and 7 bases from J, with 14 bases between. CDR3 bases: TGCAGTGCTACCGGACAGCCGGGGCAGCCCCAGCATTTT. Amino acid sequence: CSATGQPGQPQHF.

In its sample, this clonotype was seen a few times. The junction shows a germline mismatch at one end, possibly a read error. This chain joins TRBV7-9 and TRBJ2-3; TRBD1 matches 11 bases. The V gene's germline CDR1 is SEHNR and CDR2 FQNEAQ (reference sequence). The CDR3 length is 13 residues. The CDR3 sequence: CASSLGQGASSGF. CDR3 coding DNA: TGTGCCAGCAGCCTCGGACAGGGGGCCTCCTCGGGCTTT.

The genes are TRBV10-3 and TRBJ2-1; D perhaps matches TRBD2 (5 bases). Germline assignment: CDR1 ENHRY and CDR2 SYGVKD. The CDR3 has 15 residues. V was cut by 11 bases and J by 0 bases, with 17 bases left in between. The CDR3 sequence: CAAMDSMSSYNEQFF. The CDR3 DNA follows: TGTGCCGCGATGGACTCAATGAGCTCCTACAATGAGCAGTTCTTC.

V and J are TRBV5-1 and TRBJ1-1; D not certain. The germline CDR1 and CDR2 sequences are SGHRS and YFSETQ. Trimming cost V 4 bases and J 1 base, with 17 bases left between them. The CDR3 has 16 amino acids. The CDR3 DNA follows: TGCGCCAGCAGCCCCCGCCCGGGAGAGTCGAACACTGAAGCTTTCTTT. It encodes CASSPRPGESNTEAFF.

The chain couples TRBV19 to TRBJ2-1; 9 bases agree with TRBD1. CDR3 length equals 14 residues. The V gene end was trimmed by 6 bases and the J gene end by 6 bases; junction bases not matched to a gene: 6. From germline, CDR1 is LNHDA and CDR2 SQIVND (reference sequence). CDR3 nucleotide sequence: TGTGCCAGTAGGGACAGGGGTTTGGGCAATGAGCAGTTCTTC. Amino acids: CASRDRGLGNEQFF.

This clonotype showed up just a few times. J is TRBJ2-7 and V is TRBV10-3; 9 positions agree with TRBD1. The CDR3 has 14 amino acids. Germline CDR1 ENHRY, CDR2 SYGVKD. J gave up 1 base and V 8 bases, and 6 bases lay outside the gene matches. The CDR3 here is CAIAGTGQSYEQYF. The DNA for the CDR3 is TGTGCCATCGCCGGGACAGGGCAGTCCTACGAGCAGTACTTC.

This clonotype was recorded a few times. The chain carries TRBV27 and TRBJ2-3, with D possibly matching TRBD2 (6 bases). V gave up 2 bases and J gave up 1 base, with 16 bases separating them. This CDR3 has 17 residues. Germline V gives CDR1 MNHEY, CDR2 SMNVEV (reference sequence). This CDR3 reads CASSLTRPTRGTDTQYF. The CDR3 DNA sequence: TGTGCCAGCAGTTTAACCCGGCCGACTAGAGGCACAGATACGCAGTATTTT.